Reported below is one TCR beta chain. This specimen comes from a study of blood T cell repertoires in COVID-19. Study at large: COVID-19 samples from acute and convalescent phases originated in the United States, Italy and Spain. The cDNA or gDNA used as material had been derived from T cells, B-cell-depleted T cells, or PBMCs.

Authors' processing steps: Amplification with reference gene primers provided the estimates of nucleated cell counts. The protocol was immunoSEQ multiplex PCR, while the TCRdb copy is restricted to in-frame clones and leaves out a portion. V and J calls and clone size are those listed in that table; D and trimming were worked out from the DNA. In the table there are roughly 45,000 clones, roughly 89% of which are singletons. CDR3 length equals 16 residues. J was trimmed by 8 bases and V by 2 bases; bases with no gene match: 13. CDR1 and CDR2 (germline): MGHDK, SYGVNS. The origin of this receptor is a man aged 55 to 69 with active COVID-19. Sequencing was done on a sample of peripheral blood. The V call is TRBV25-1, the J call TRBJ1-2; 8 bases line up with TRBD1. The CDR3, as DNA: TGTGCCAGCAGTGAACCCGGACAGGGCGGATTGGGAGGCTACACCTTC. Translation gives CASSEPGQGGLGGYTF.